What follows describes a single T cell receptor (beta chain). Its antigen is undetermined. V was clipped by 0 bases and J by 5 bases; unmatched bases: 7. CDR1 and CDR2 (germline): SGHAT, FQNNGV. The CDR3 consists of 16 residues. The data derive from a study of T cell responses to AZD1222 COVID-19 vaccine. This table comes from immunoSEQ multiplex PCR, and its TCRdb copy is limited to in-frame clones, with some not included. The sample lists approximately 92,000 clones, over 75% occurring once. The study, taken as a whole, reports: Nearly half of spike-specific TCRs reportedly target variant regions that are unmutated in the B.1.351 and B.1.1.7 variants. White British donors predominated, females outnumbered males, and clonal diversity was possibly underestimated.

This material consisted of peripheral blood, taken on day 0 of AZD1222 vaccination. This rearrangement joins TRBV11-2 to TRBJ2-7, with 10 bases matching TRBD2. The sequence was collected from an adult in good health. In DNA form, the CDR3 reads TGTGCCAGCAGCTTAGAACAGCTAGCGGGGGTAGACGAGCAGTACTTC. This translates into CASSLEQLAGVDEQYF.